This T cell receptor beta chain was documented in a study of shared clonotypes between healthy human individuals. Positively selected for CCR7, the CD45RO-negative cells used as naive CD8 cells excluded terminally differentiated effector memory CD45RA+ cells. All of the donors resided in Nashville, Tennessee, and each was a Caucasian adult. Study outcomes and limitations: On the whole, naive subsets had larger estimated richness than memory subsets had. A reduction in generation probabilities was seen for non-shared clonotypes relative to those shared by all four donors.

The CDR3 loop spans 15 amino acids. V lost 7 bases and J lost 2; bases outside the gene matches: 10. Germline-derived CDR1 and CDR2 are MNHNS and SASEGT. Each subset's genomic DNA was split evenly across several immunoSEQ plates. Assay: immunoSEQ multiplex PCR; the TCRdb copy retains only in-frame clones and omits some. The repertoire holds around 2.1 million clones, with 85% to 95% as singletons. As regards this clone: Antigen specificity is unknown.

The genes are TRBV6-1 and TRBJ2-5, with 7 bases aligning to TRBD2. What was sequenced was naive CD8+ T cells from PBMCs. This sequence originates from a man between 18 and 29 years old in good health. Some clones in this sample may be carry-over from other donors' samples. The CDR3 sequence is CASIRKGGKQETQYF. The CDR3 DNA is TGTGCCAGCATCAGAAAGGGAGGGAAACAAGAGACCCAGTACTTC.